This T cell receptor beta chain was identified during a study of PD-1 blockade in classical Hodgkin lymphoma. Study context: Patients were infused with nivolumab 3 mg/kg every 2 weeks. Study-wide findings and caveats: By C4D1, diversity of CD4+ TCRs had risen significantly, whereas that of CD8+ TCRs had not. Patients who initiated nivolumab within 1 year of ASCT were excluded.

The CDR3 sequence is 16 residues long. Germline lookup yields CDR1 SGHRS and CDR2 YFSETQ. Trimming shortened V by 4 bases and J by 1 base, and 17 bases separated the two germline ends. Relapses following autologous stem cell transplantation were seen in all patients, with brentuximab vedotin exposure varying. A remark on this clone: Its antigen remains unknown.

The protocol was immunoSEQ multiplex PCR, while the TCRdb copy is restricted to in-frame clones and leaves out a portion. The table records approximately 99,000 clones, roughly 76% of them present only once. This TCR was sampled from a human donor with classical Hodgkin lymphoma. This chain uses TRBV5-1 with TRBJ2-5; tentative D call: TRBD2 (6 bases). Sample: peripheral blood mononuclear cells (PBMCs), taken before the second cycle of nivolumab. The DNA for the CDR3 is TGCGCCAGCAGCCCGGGACTCCTAAAAACCCAAGAGACCCAGTACTTC. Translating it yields CASSPGLLKTQETQYF.